Below are 20 T cell receptor beta chains sequenced from a single sample in a study of T cells in Graves' hyperthyroidism and ophthalmopathy. Template material for amplifying TCR beta CDR3 regions consisted of RNA transcripts. The study used the HTBI primer set for a first-round RT-PCR of the TCR CDR3. Each CDR3 protein gets one entry after TCRdb re-called the multiplex PCR reads with MiXCR. The table has about 720,000 distinct CDR3 sequences, approximately 19% seen once. The sequenced sample was blood. These receptors all come from a woman between 45 and 65 years old with Graves' hyperthyroidism that later progressed to Graves' ophthalmopathy.

This clonotype was recorded at least ten times. The chain employs TRBV6-1 and TRBJ1-5; no clear D gene. CDR3 length: 15 amino acids. Germline-derived CDR1 and CDR2 are MNHNS and SASEGT. V was clipped by 9 bases and J by 7 bases, with 22 bases between them. CDR3: CARPVRRAVPQPQHF. CDR3 nucleotide sequence: TGTGCCAGACCCGTCAGGAGGGCGGTCCCCCAGCCCCAGCATTTT.

Remarks on this clonotype: One end of the junction does not line up with germline, which may come from a read error. V gene TRBV5-1 combines with J gene TRBJ1-2; TRBD1 matches 9 bases. Germline values: CDR1 SGHRS, CDR2 YFSETQ. This CDR3 is 18 amino acids long. CDR3 amino acids: CASSIATGQGQSRLGHTF. CDR3 nucleotide sequence: TGCGCCAGCAGCATCGCGACGGGACAGGGACAGTCTAGGCTTGGCCACACCTTC.

Many counts were recorded for this clonotype. The V gene is TRBV3-1, the J gene TRBJ1-1, with D hard to call. Germline-derived CDR1 and CDR2 are LGHDT and YNNKEL (reference sequence). Trimming shortened V by 4 bases and J by 2 bases, and 8 bases separated the two germline ends. CDR3 size: 13 residues. CDR3 bases: TGTGCCAGCAGCCCGCCTCCCAACACTGAAGCTTTCTTT. The encoded protein is CASSPPPNTEAFF.

This chain connects TRBV10-1 to TRBJ2-5; 7 nucleotides agree with TRBD1. The CDR3 runs 12 residues. Germline-derived CDR1 and CDR2 are WNHNN and SYGVQD (reference sequence). The J segment lost 10 bases and the V segment lost 0 bases, leaving 2 bases of the junction unmatched. Here the CDR3 reads CASSESGGGQYF. CDR3 coding DNA: TGCGCCAGCAGTGAGTCAGGGGGCGGCCAGTACTTC.

This clonotype was seen ten or more times. The rearrangement links TRBV7-8 to TRBJ2-1; 8 bases are shared with TRBD1. The CDR3 extends over 15 amino acids. With V trimmed by 5 bases and J by 4 bases, 7 bases remained unmatched. Germline V gene lookup returns CDR1 SGHVS and CDR2 FQNEAQ. DNA of the CDR3: TGTGCCAGCAGCCCGGGACAGGCCACATACAATGAGCAGTTCTTC. This translates into CASSPGQATYNEQFF.

The chain uses TRBV27 and TRBJ1-4, with D possibly TRBD1 on 5 matching bases. The CDR3 runs to 15 residues. Germline V gene lookup returns CDR1 MNHEY and CDR2 SMNVEV (reference sequence). Deletions cut 6 bases from V and 2 bases from J, with 13 bases between. CDR3 sequence reads: CASRARDATNEKLFF. Written as DNA, the CDR3 is TGTGCCAGCAGGGCCCGGGACGCCACTAATGAAAAACTGTTTTTT.

V gene TRBV9 combines with J gene TRBJ1-1; D is uncertain. Germline V gives CDR1 SGDLS, CDR2 YYNGEE. Between the trimmed V and J ends, which lost 4 bases and 11 bases, there was a span of 21 bases. CDR3 size: 14 residues. CDR3 protein: CASSQMGDQSAAFF. In DNA, the CDR3 is TGTGCCAGCAGCCAGATGGGCGACCAATCCGCGGCTTTCTTT.

Notes on this clonotype: Just one base apart from a much larger clone, this may be a read error. The chain is built from TRBV3-1 and TRBJ1-1; a possible D gene is TRBD1 (5 bases). The CDR3 loop spans 13 amino acids. Per germline, CDR1 LGHDT and CDR2 YNNKEL (reference sequence). CDR3 sequence (DNA): TGTGGCAGCAGCCAAGAATCCAGGGCGTTCACTTTCTTT. It translates to CGSSQESRAFTFF.

The table lists this clonotype with a few counts. The V call is TRBV10-2, the J call TRBJ1-1, with D tentatively TRBD1 (5 bases). In germline, CDR1 is WSHSY, CDR2 SAAADI. The germline V and J ends were trimmed by 7 bases and 6 bases, with 21 bases remaining between them. The CDR3 length is 15 residues. Here the CDR3 reads CASTVPGTAGSEAFF. In DNA, the CDR3 is TGCGCCAGCACTGTCCCCGGGACGGCCGGCTCTGAAGCTTTCTTT.

This clonotype was recorded many times. The V call is TRBV11-2, the J call TRBJ1-1, with 7 nucleotides matching TRBD1. The CDR3 sequence is 14 residues long. Germline CDR1 SGHAT, CDR2 FQNNGV. V was pared by 5 bases and J by 5 bases, with 8 bases of the junction left unmatched. This CDR3 is CASSRTGVWTEAFF. The CDR3 DNA sequence: TGTGCCAGCAGCCGTACAGGGGTGTGGACTGAAGCTTTCTTT.

This clonotype has at least ten counts. CDR3 nucleotide sequence: TGTGCCAGCAGTTTAAACGCAGGGGCTAACTATGGCTACACCTTC. This gives the protein CASSLNAGANYGYTF. The chain recombines TRBV27 with TRBJ1-2, with D possibly matching TRBD1 (6 bases). The CDR3 covers 15 residues. CDR1 MNHEY and CDR2 SMNVEV come from the germline V gene (reference sequence). V was shortened by 2 bases and J by 0 bases, with 10 bases between the two germline ends.

This clonotype was seen more than once but under ten times. The chain links TRBV18 to TRBJ2-7; 14 bases line up with TRBD2. Looked up from germline, CDR1 is KGHSH and CDR2 is LQKENI. CDR3 size: 20 residues. Trimming at V came to 4 bases and at J to 7 bases, leaving 21 bases not matched to a gene. The CDR3 loop is CASSLRPGLAGDWHIIEQYF. As DNA, the CDR3 is TGTGCCAGCTCACTCCGGCCGGGACTAGCGGGGGACTGGCATATCATTGAGCAGTACTTC.

At least ten counts were recorded for this clonotype. The chain links TRBV2 to TRBJ2-1; 7 positions match TRBD1. Losses at the gene ends were 1 base for V and 1 base for J; bases not matched to a gene: 1. The CDR3 extends over 15 amino acids. CDR1 is SNHLY, CDR2 FYNNEI, per germline. CDR3 bases: TGTGCCAGCAGTGAAGTGGGACAGTCCTACAATGAGCAGTTCTTC. It translates to CASSEVGQSYNEQFF.

The chain recombines TRBV19 with TRBJ2-2; the D is unclear. V lost 5 bases, J lost 2 bases, and 9 bases lay in between. Germline loops: CDR1 LNHDA, CDR2 SQIVND (reference sequence). The CDR3 has 14 residues. CDR3 residues: CASSSPGNTGELFF. CDR3 DNA sequence: TGTGCCAGTAGTTCTCCAGGAAACACCGGGGAGCTGTTTTTT.

The chain joins TRBV12-3 or TRBV12-4 to TRBJ1-4; D remains ambiguous. The CDR3 contains 14 residues. The V end was cut by 6 bases, the J end by 7 bases, with 15 bases between. The CDR3 loop reads CASSPPWTGEKLFF. Written as DNA, the CDR3 is TGTGCCAGCAGCCCACCCTGGACGGGTGAAAAACTGTTTTTT.

This clonotype was observed many times. The chain links TRBV5-5 to TRBJ2-7; 9 nucleotides agree with TRBD1. After removal of 2 bases from V and 2 bases from J, the junction contained 2 bases not matched to a gene. The CDR3 is 14 amino acids. The germline V gene encodes CDR1 SGHKS and CDR2 YYEKEE (reference sequence). CDR3 in DNA: TGTGCCAGCAGCTTTGGGACAGGGCCCTACGAGCAGTACTTC. Encoded protein: CASSFGTGPYEQYF.

This clonotype came up a few times. V usage is TRBV29-1 and J usage is TRBJ2-3; maybe TRBD2 (6 bases). Germline CDR1 reads SQVTM; CDR2 reads ANQGSEA. Trimming removed 5 bases from V and 3 bases from J, with 15 bases in between. The CDR3 contains 14 residues. In nucleotides, the CDR3 is TGCAGCGTTAAGTGGGGGGTAGGGACAGATACGCAGTATTTT. Protein sequence: CSVKWGVGTDTQYF.

The chain combines TRBV14 with TRBJ1-2; D unresolved. V lost 3 bases to trimming and J lost 7 bases, with 12 bases between them. The CDR3 has 13 residues. Germline V gene lookup returns CDR1 SGHDN and CDR2 FVKESK. The chain's CDR3 is CASSQTFKAGYTF. The CDR3 DNA follows: TGTGCCAGCAGCCAGACCTTTAAGGCTGGCTACACCTTC.

This clonotype was detected many times. The chain couples TRBV6-1 to TRBJ1-2; a possible D gene is TRBD1 (5 bases). The germline V gene encodes CDR1 MNHNS and CDR2 SASEGT. The CDR3 consists of 13 residues. V lost 1 base, J lost 7 bases, and 10 bases lay in between. The CDR3 DNA follows: TGTGCCAGCAGTGAAGGCGTGGGGCTTGGCTACACCTTC. It specifies CASSEGVGLGYTF.

This clonotype occurred many times. The chain joins TRBV4-1 to TRBJ2-3; D remains ambiguous. Germline V gene sequence: CDR1 MGHRA, CDR2 YSYEKL. The ends were cut back, 0 bases at V and 2 bases at J, with 3 bases in the middle. The CDR3 runs 13 residues. The CDR3 nucleotides are TGCGCCAGCAGCCAAGATCCCACAGATACGCAGTATTTT. Protein product: CASSQDPTDTQYF.